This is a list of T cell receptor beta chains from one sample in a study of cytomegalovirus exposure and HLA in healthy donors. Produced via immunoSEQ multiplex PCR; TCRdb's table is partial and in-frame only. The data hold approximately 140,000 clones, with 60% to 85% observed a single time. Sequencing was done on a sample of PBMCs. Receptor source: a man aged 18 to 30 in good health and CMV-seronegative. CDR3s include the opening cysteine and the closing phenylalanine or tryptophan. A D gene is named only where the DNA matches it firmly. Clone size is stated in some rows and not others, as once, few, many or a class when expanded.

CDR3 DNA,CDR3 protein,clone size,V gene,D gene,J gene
TGCGCCAGCAGCCAAGATATTAAGCGGGGGGTGGGAGATACGCAGTATTTT,CASSQDIKRGVGDTQYF,.,TRBV4-3,TRBD2,TRBJ2-3
TGTGCCAGTAGTGTCACTAGGGGAGGTGGAGAGACCCAGTACTTC,CASSVTRGGGETQYF,.,TRBV19,.,TRBJ2-5
TGTGCCAGCAGCGTAGCGGGGAACTACAATGAGCAGTTCTTC,CASSVAGNYNEQFF,.,TRBV9,.,TRBJ2-1
TGTGCCAGCTCCCCAGGGGGGACCTCCTCAACAGATACGCAGTATTTT,CASSPGGTSSTDTQYF,.,TRBV27,.,TRBJ2-3
TGTGCCAGCTCACCACTAGGACAGGGGAGTTCATACGAGCAGTACTTC,CASSPLGQGSSYEQYF,.,TRBV18,TRBD1,TRBJ2-7
TGTGCCAGCAGTTCTCACAGCCAGAATAACTATGGCTACACCTTC,CASSSHSQNNYGYTF,.,TRBV6-5,.,TRBJ1-2
TGTGCCAGCACGGGGGACTTTTCCTCCACCGGGGAGCTGTTTTTT,CASTGDFSSTGELFF,.,TRBV6-5,.,TRBJ2-2
TGTTCCAGCAGCTTAGGCAGGGATGACTCAACTAATGAAAAACTGTTTTTT,CSSSLGRDDSTNEKLFF,.,TRBV7-9,.,TRBJ1-4
TGTGCCAGCAGCCAAGAAGGTAGCGGGGGGGCCGGGGAGCTGTTTTTT,CASSQEGSGGAGELFF,few,TRBV4-2,TRBD2,TRBJ2-2
TGTGCCAGCAGCCTGACAGATAATAGCAATCAGCCCCAGCATTTT,CASSLTDNSNQPQHF,.,TRBV9,.,TRBJ1-5
TGTGCCAGCTCACCTGGACAGGGTTCTGGAAACACCATATATTTT,CASSPGQGSGNTIYF,.,TRBV18,TRBD1,TRBJ1-3
TGCAGCGTTGCGGAGGGAGGGGAAGGCACTGAAGCTTTCTTT,CSVAEGGEGTEAFF,.,TRBV29-1,.,TRBJ1-1
TGTGCCAGTTCCCAGCCAGGCCACTACGAGCAGTACTTC,CASSQPGHYEQYF,.,TRBV25-1,.,TRBJ2-7
TGTGCCAGCAGCTTGGGAGGGGGCCATGGCTACACCTTC,CASSLGGGHGYTF,.,TRBV5-6,TRBD1,TRBJ1-2
TGTGCCGGAGGGGGGGCAGGGATACCCTACGAGCAGTACTTC,CAGGGAGIPYEQYF,.,TRBV30,.,TRBJ2-7
TGTGCCAGCAGCCCTCTCCGGCGGCAGCTGTCTAATTCACCCCTCCACTTT,CASSPLRRQLSNSPLHF,.,TRBV4-2,.,TRBJ1-6
TGTGCCAGCAGCGTAGATACAGGACACACTGAAGCTTTCTTT,CASSVDTGHTEAFF,.,TRBV9,.,TRBJ1-1
TGCGCCAGCAGCCAAGATTCCACAGGTCGAAATGAAAAACTGTTTTTT,CASSQDSTGRNEKLFF,few,TRBV4-3,.,TRBJ1-4
TGTGCCAGCAGCTTAGGGACAGGGGAGAGGTATGGCTACACCTTC,CASSLGTGERYGYTF,.,TRBV7-9,TRBD1,TRBJ1-2
TGTGCCAGCAGTGCGGCAGGGTCAATTTCTAACTATGGCTACACCTTC,CASSAAGSISNYGYTF,.,TRBV2,.,TRBJ1-2
TGCAGCGGGACTAGCGGGGGCCTCCATCGGCCCTACAATGAGCAGTTCTTC,CSGTSGGLHRPYNEQFF,.,TRBV29-1,TRBD2,TRBJ2-1
TGTGCCAGTAGTATTTACAGGGAGCGGAGTGAAGCTTTCTTT,CASSIYRERSEAFF,.,TRBV19,.,TRBJ1-1
TGTGCCTGGAGTGTACTCGGACTAGGCATTCAGTACTTC,CAWSVLGLGIQYF,.,TRBV30,TRBD2,TRBJ2-4
TGTGCCAGCAGTTTAGTTCCGGCAGGGAACACCGGGGAGCTGTTTTTT,CASSLVPAGNTGELFF,.,TRBV28,.,TRBJ2-2
TGTGCCAGCAGCTTGGTTAGGACAGCCAACTTTGGCTACACCTTC,CASSLVRTANFGYTF,.,TRBV5-6,.,TRBJ1-2
TGTGCCAGCAGCTTGGGACAGGGGTCCCCTGAAGCTTTCTTT,CASSLGQGSPEAFF,.,TRBV11-2,TRBD1,TRBJ1-1
TGTGCCAGCAGTCTCACCGGGGAGGGCCCCTACGAGCAGTACTTC,CASSLTGEGPYEQYF,.,TRBV6-5,TRBD2,TRBJ2-7
TGCGCCAGCAGCCGACTAGCGGGGGGGAGTGAGCAGTACTTC,CASSRLAGGSEQYF,.,TRBV4-3,TRBD2,TRBJ2-7
TGCGCCAGCAGCCCGGGGACTAGCGGGGGGCAGGAGACCCAGTACTTC,CASSPGTSGGQETQYF,.,TRBV4-1,TRBD2,TRBJ2-5
TGTGCCAGCAGCTTAGCCCTAGCCTACAATGAGCAGTTCTTC,CASSLALAYNEQFF,.,TRBV11-2,.,TRBJ2-1
TGTGCCAGCAGTGGGGTCCTAGCGGGGAATGAGCAGTTCTTC,CASSGVLAGNEQFF,.,TRBV6-1,TRBD2,TRBJ2-1
TGTGCCAGCAGCGTCCTAGGTTCGAACACTGAAGCTTTCTTT,CASSVLGSNTEAFF,.,TRBV9,.,TRBJ1-1
TGTTCCAGCAGCGGCCCCGGGACAGGGTGGTTCTTC,CSSSGPGTGWFF,once,TRBV7-9,TRBD1,TRBJ2-1
TGTGCCAGCAGCCCAGGGGGTAGGGACACTGAAGCTTTCTTT,CASSPGGRDTEAFF,once,TRBV6-6,TRBD1,TRBJ1-1
TGTGCCAGCAGGGCGCACAGGGTTTCTGGCACTGAAGCTTTCTTT,CASRAHRVSGTEAFF,once,TRBV7-2,.,TRBJ1-1
TGTGCCAGTAGTCCTTCAGGGTTCACATGGAACACCGGGGAGCTGTTTTTT,CASSPSGFTWNTGELFF,once,TRBV19,.,TRBJ2-2
TGTGCCAGCAGCCTGATTAGCGGGGGGAGCCTCTACAATGAGCAGTTCTTC,CASSLISGGSLYNEQFF,.,TRBV7-3,TRBD2,TRBJ2-1
TGTGCCAGCAGCTTGGCCTTTTTGCAGCAAGAGACCCAGTACTTC,CASSLAFLQQETQYF,.,TRBV5-4,.,TRBJ2-5
TGTGCCAGCAGTTGGGCAGGGGTGAACACCGGGGAGCTGTTTTTT,CASSWAGVNTGELFF,.,TRBV6-6,.,TRBJ2-2
TGTGCCAGCAGTGAGGACAGGGAAACCGGGGAGCTGTTTTTT,CASSEDRETGELFF,.,TRBV25-1,TRBD1,TRBJ2-2
TGTGCCACCAAGCCCCCGGGACAACTCTATGGCTACACCTTC,CATKPPGQLYGYTF,.,TRBV5-4,.,TRBJ1-2
TGTGCCAGCAGCCCGGGACAGGGAGGGAATGAAAAACTGTTTTTT,CASSPGQGGNEKLFF,.,TRBV5-8,TRBD1,TRBJ1-4